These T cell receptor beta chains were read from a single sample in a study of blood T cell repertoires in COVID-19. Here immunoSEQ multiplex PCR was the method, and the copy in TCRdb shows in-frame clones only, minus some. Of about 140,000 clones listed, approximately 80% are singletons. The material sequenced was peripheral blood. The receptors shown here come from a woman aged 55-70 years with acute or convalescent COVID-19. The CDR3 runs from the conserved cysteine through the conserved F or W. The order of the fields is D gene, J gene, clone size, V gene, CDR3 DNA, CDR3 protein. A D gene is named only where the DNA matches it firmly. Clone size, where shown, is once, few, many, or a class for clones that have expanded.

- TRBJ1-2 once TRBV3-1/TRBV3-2 TGTGCCAGCAGCCACAGCGTAGACTATGGCTACACCTTC CASSHSVDYGYTF
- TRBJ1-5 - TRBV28 TGTGCCAGCAATCGGGGGGCACAGCAGCCCCAGCATTTT CASNRGAQQPQHF
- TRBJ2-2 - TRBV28 TGTGCCAGTTCAGGGTATTACACCGGGGAGCTGTTTTTT CASSGYYTGELFF
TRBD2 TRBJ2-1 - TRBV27 TGTGCCAGCAGCGCGGGGGGATACTCCTACAATGAGCAGTTCTTC CASSAGGYSYNEQFF
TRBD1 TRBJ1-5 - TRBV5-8 TGTGCCAGCAGCTTCCGGACAGGGGACAACCAGCCCCAGCATTTT CASSFRTGDNQPQHF
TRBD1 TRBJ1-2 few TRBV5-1 TGCGCCAGCAAAAGCGAGCCGGGACAGAGTAACTATGGCTACACCTTC CASKSEPGQSNYGYTF
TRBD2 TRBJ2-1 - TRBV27 TGTGCCAGCAGTTTATTCGGCCAGCGGGAATACAATGAGCAGTTCTTC CASSLFGQREYNEQFF
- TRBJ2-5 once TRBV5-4 TGTGCCAGCAGCCCGTACCAAGAGACCCAGTACTTC CASSPYQETQYF
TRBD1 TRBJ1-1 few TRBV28 TGTGCCAGCAGTGAGGGGGCCCTGAACACTGAAGCTTTCTTT CASSEGALNTEAFF
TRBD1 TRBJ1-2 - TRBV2 TGTGCCAGCACCCTGGACAGGGGTAACGGCTACACCTTC CASTLDRGNGYTF
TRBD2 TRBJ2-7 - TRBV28 TGTGCCAGCATTGGGGGGGAGGGATACTACGAGCAGTACTTC CASIGGEGYYEQYF
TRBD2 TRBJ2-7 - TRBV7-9 TGTGCCAGCAGCTTATCACGAGCGGGGGAGCAGTACTTC CASSLSRAGEQYF